The next 14 T cell receptor beta chains were all read from a single sample in a study of a mutant IDH1 vaccine in newly diagnosed glioma. As for time point: week 35, safety follow-up. Topical imiquimod accompanied each vaccine dose, which consisted of 300 ug of mutant IDH1 20-mer peptide. Repertoires were generated with immunoSEQ multiplex PCR, while TCRdb's copy carries only in-frame clones and drops some. The sample yields about 69,000 clones, around 90% seen once. What these receptors recognize is not known. This sample comprised PBMCs, obtained from a glioma patient whose treatment included an IDH1 peptide vaccine. The receptor set was obtained from a man between 25 and 39 years old with glioma.

V and J are TRBV5-6 and TRBJ2-3; D perhaps matches TRBD1 (6 bases). Germline assignment: CDR1 SGHDT and CDR2 YYEEEE. This CDR3 has 15 residues. Trimming removed 4 bases at V and 0 bases at J, with 12 bases between. The CDR3 DNA reads TGTGCCAGCAGCCCGCTGACAGGTAGCACAGATACGCAGTATTTT. This encodes CASSPLTGSTDTQYF.

There are a few counts of this clone. The chain uses TRBV6-6 and TRBJ1-1; the D is unclear. With 5 bases removed from V and 6 bases from J, the gap between germline ends came to 16 bases. The CDR3 length is 14 residues. Germline-derived CDR1 and CDR2 are MNHNY and SVGAGI (reference sequence). CDR3 sequence reads: CASSPYGRASEAFF. The CDR3 DNA follows: TGTGCCAGCAGTCCGTACGGGAGGGCCTCTGAAGCTTTCTTT.

V usage is TRBV7-8 and J usage is TRBJ1-2; TRBD1 matches 8 bases. V shed 6 bases, J shed 4 bases, and the junction held 4 bases outside the gene matches. Germline V gives CDR1 SGHVS, CDR2 FQNEAQ. The CDR3 spans 13 residues. This CDR3 is CASSLDRAYGYTF. The CDR3 DNA sequence: TGTGCCAGCAGTTTGGACAGGGCCTATGGCTACACCTTC.

V gene TRBV28 combines with J gene TRBJ1-1; no clear D gene. Germline-derived CDR1 and CDR2 are MDHEN and SYDVKM. V was shortened by 6 bases and J by 1 base, with 6 bases between the two germline ends. This CDR3 is built from 12 residues. The DNA for the CDR3 is TGTGCCAGCAGGATGGCGAACACTGAAGCTTTCTTT. Translation gives CASRMANTEAFF.

The chain links TRBV15 to TRBJ2-2; TRBD1 might be the D (5 bases). The V end lost 3 bases, the J end lost 6 bases, and 11 bases lay between the germline ends. The CDR3 is made up of 14 amino acids. The germline CDR1 and CDR2 sequences are LNHNV and YYDKDF (reference sequence). In nucleotides, the CDR3 is TGTGCCACCAGCAGCACAGGTTATGCCGGGGAGCTGTTTTTT. It is translated as CATSSTGYAGELFF.

The gene calls are TRBV9 and TRBJ1-1; 11 positions agree with TRBD1. Germline V gene lookup returns CDR1 SGDLS and CDR2 YYNGEE. The junction had 0 bases not matched to a gene; V was cut back by 2 bases and J by 0 bases. The CDR3 runs to 15 residues. Here the CDR3 DNA reads TGTGCCAGCAGCGTGGGACAGGGGGTGAACACTGAAGCTTTCTTT. Amino acid sequence: CASSVGQGVNTEAFF. Filled out from reference TRBV9 and TRBJ1-1, the complete variable domain reads DSGVTQTPKHLITATGQRVTLRCSPRSGDLSVYWYQQSLDQGLQFLIQYYNGEERAKGNILERFSAQQFPDLHSELNLSSLELGDSALYFCASSVGQGVNTEAFFGQGTRLTVV.

The CDR3 DNA reads as TGTGCCAGCAGTGTGCAGCTGGGTGGGGGTCATGAGCAGTTCTTC. Translated, it gives CASSVQLGGGHEQFF. The V gene is TRBV27, the J gene TRBJ2-1; D is possibly TRBD1 or TRBD2 (5 bases each). The CDR3 loop spans 15 amino acids. Germline V gives CDR1 MNHEY, CDR2 SMNVEV (reference sequence). V lost 5 bases and J 8 bases, leaving 19 bases between the germline ends.

The chain is built from TRBV5-1 and TRBJ1-1; D perhaps matches TRBD1 (6 bases). This CDR3 is 14 amino acids long. Germline V gene lookup returns CDR1 SGHRS and CDR2 YFSETQ. Trimming took 0 bases from V and 4 from J, leaving 10 bases between them. CDR3 loop: CASSLEGVVTEAFF. DNA of the CDR3: TGCGCCAGCAGCTTGGAGGGGGTGGTCACTGAAGCTTTCTTT. The whole variable domain, filled in from reference TRBV5-1 and TRBJ1-1, reads KAGVTQTPRYLIKTRGQQVTLSCSPISGHRSVSWYQQTPGQGLQFLFEYFSETQRNKGNFPGRFSGRQFSNSRSEMNVSTLELGDSALYLCASSLEGVVTEAFFGQGTRLTVV.

As DNA, the CDR3 is TGTGCCAGCAGCTTAGCAGGGCGCGGCTACACCTTC. Translating gives CASSLAGRGYTF. This rearrangement joins TRBV7-9 to TRBJ1-2; D remains unclear. V lost 0 bases, J lost 8 bases, and 7 bases lay in between. Per germline, CDR1 SEHNR and CDR2 FQNEAQ (reference sequence). CDR3 length equals 12 residues.

This rearrangement joins TRBV4-2 to TRBJ2-3; the D is unclear. Germline V gene sequence: CDR1 LGHNA, CDR2 YNFKEQ. This CDR3 region has 16 residues. V was trimmed by 4 bases and J by 1 base, leaving 15 bases between them. As DNA, the CDR3 is TGTGCCAGCAGCCCTCTACAGTCTGACCGCACAGATACGCAGTATTTT. It is translated as CASSPLQSDRTDTQYF.

This chain links TRBV27 with TRBJ1-1, with 8 bases identical to TRBD1. The J segment lost 0 bases and the V segment lost 5 bases, leaving 5 bases of the junction unmatched. The CDR3 is 15 residues long. Germline lookup yields CDR1 MNHEY and CDR2 SMNVEV (reference sequence). The DNA of the CDR3 is TGTGCCAGCAGTCCGCTGGACAGGGTGAACACTGAAGCTTTCTTT. Its translation is CASSPLDRVNTEAFF.

The gene calls are TRBV28 and TRBJ1-6; 10 bases align to TRBD1. The germline CDR1 and CDR2 sequences are MDHEN and SYDVKM. V trimming: 0 bases; J trimming: 6 bases; junction bases outside the gene matches: 8. This CDR3 is 18 amino acids long. This CDR3 is CASSLWVTGGLFNSPLHF. The CDR3 region has the DNA TGTGCCAGCAGTTTATGGGTGACAGGGGGCCTATTTAATTCACCCCTCCACTTT.

J is TRBJ1-4 and V is TRBV4-1; D remains ambiguous. V was cut by 3 bases and J by 5 bases, with 13 bases left in between. The germline gives CDR1 MGHRA, CDR2 YSYEKL. This CDR3 is built from 15 residues. The CDR3 region has the DNA TGCGCCAGCAGCCAGTACCGGGGAGAAAATGAAAAACTGTTTTTT. Translation gives CASSQYRGENEKLFF.

The chain recombines TRBV5-1 with TRBJ1-1; no clear D gene. Germline V lookup: CDR1 SGHRS, CDR2 YFSETQ. Between the trimmed V and J ends, which lost 4 bases and 0 bases, there was a span of 16 bases. This CDR3 comprises 16 residues. CDR3 in amino acids: CASSREPGALNTEAFF. In nucleotides, the CDR3 is TGCGCCAGCAGCCGGGAGCCAGGAGCCCTGAACACTGAAGCTTTCTTT.